A selection of T cell receptor beta chains follows, all from one sample in a study of blood T cell repertoires in COVID-19. Profiled with immunoSEQ multiplex PCR; TCRdb holds only in-frame clones, not every one. The top ten clones hold around 3.3% of a sample with some 260,000 clones, roughly 85% of them seen once. The source material was peripheral blood. These receptors were taken from a man aged 18 to 35 with active or convalescent COVID-19. The CDR3 runs from the conserved cysteine through the conserved F or W. Each record gives: J gene, clone size, D gene, V gene, CDR3 DNA, CDR3 protein. A D gene is named only where the DNA matches it firmly. Size tells how often a clone was seen (once, few, many) or the class of an expanded clone, and some rows leave it out.

J gene: TRBJ2-3
clone size: -
D gene: TRBD2
V gene: TRBV7-3
CDR3 DNA: TGTGCCAGCAGCTTAGGGACTAGCGGGGATTTAGATACGCAGTATTTT
CDR3 protein: CASSLGTSGDLDTQYF

J gene: TRBJ2-5
clone size: -
D gene: -
V gene: TRBV4-1
CDR3 DNA: TGCGCCAGCAGCCAAGGTCAGGGACTTGAGACCCAGTACTTC
CDR3 protein: CASSQGQGLETQYF

J gene: TRBJ2-5
clone size: -
D gene: -
V gene: TRBV7-2
CDR3 DNA: TGTGCCAGCAGCTTATTAGCCCTCCAAGAGACCCAGTACTTC
CDR3 protein: CASSLLALQETQYF

J gene: TRBJ1-1
clone size: -
D gene: TRBD1
V gene: TRBV30
CDR3 DNA: TGTGCCTGGAACAGGGGGCCGGGAGCTTTCTTT
CDR3 protein: CAWNRGPGAFF

J gene: TRBJ1-4
clone size: -
D gene: TRBD1
V gene: TRBV4-1
CDR3 DNA: TGCGCCAGCAGCCCCCGGGGTGAAGGGGGCGTAGCTAATGAAAAACTGTTTTTT
CDR3 protein: CASSPRGEGGVANEKLFF

J gene: TRBJ2-1
clone size: -
D gene: -
V gene: TRBV14
CDR3 DNA: TGTGCCAGCAGCCAAGATTGGGCGGGGACCCTAGTTAATGAGCAGTTCTTC
CDR3 protein: CASSQDWAGTLVNEQFF

J gene: TRBJ1-2
clone size: -
D gene: -
V gene: TRBV29-1
CDR3 DNA: TGCAGCGTTGCATTTGAGGGAGGTTCTGGCTACACCTTC
CDR3 protein: CSVAFEGGSGYTF

J gene: TRBJ2-4
clone size: -
D gene: -
V gene: TRBV11-2
CDR3 DNA: TGTGCCAGCAGCGGTAGAGATATAGCCAAAAACATTCAGTACTTC
CDR3 protein: CASSGRDIAKNIQYF

J gene: TRBJ2-3
clone size: -
D gene: TRBD1
V gene: TRBV28
CDR3 DNA: TGTGCCAGCAGTTTCGGGACAGGGTTTGAAAGTAGTACACATACGCAGTATTTT
CDR3 protein: CASSFGTGFESSTHTQYF

J gene: TRBJ2-2
clone size: once
D gene: -
V gene: TRBV7-3
CDR3 DNA: TGTGCCAGCAGCTTATATATCGCGGGACAGATCACCGGGGAGCTGTTTTTT
CDR3 protein: CASSLYIAGQITGELFF

J gene: TRBJ2-1
clone size: -
D gene: TRBD1
V gene: TRBV2
CDR3 DNA: TGTGCCACAGGGACAGGGTGGACCTACAATGAGCAGTTCTTC
CDR3 protein: CATGTGWTYNEQFF

J gene: TRBJ1-5
clone size: -
D gene: TRBD1
V gene: TRBV18
CDR3 DNA: TGTGCCAGCTCACCGGGGACAGGGTCGGGTCAGCCCCAGCATTTT
CDR3 protein: CASSPGTGSGQPQHF

J gene: TRBJ2-1
clone size: -
D gene: TRBD2
V gene: TRBV24-1
CDR3 DNA: TGTGCCACCAGTGTGACGGGGGGGCGTGACAATGAGCAGTTCTTC
CDR3 protein: CATSVTGGRDNEQFF

J gene: TRBJ2-3
clone size: once
D gene: -
V gene: TRBV7-9
CDR3 DNA: TGTGCCAGCACCTTGAGGGGGGGTTGGACAGATACGCAGTATTTT
CDR3 protein: CASTLRGGWTDTQYF

J gene: TRBJ1-4
clone size: once
D gene: -
V gene: TRBV5-1
CDR3 DNA: TGCGCCAGCACCGTTCAGGGGATGGGGGAGGAAAAACTGTTTTTT
CDR3 protein: CASTVQGMGEEKLFF

J gene: TRBJ2-5
clone size: -
D gene: -
V gene: TRBV5-4
CDR3 DNA: TGTGCCAGCAGCCGTACAAGCGGGATAGGGGGGGAGACCCAGTACTTC
CDR3 protein: CASSRTSGIGGETQYF

J gene: TRBJ2-7
clone size: -
D gene: -
V gene: TRBV4-3
CDR3 DNA: TGCGCCAGCAGCCTTCATCATGTGGGGGACTTACCCTACGAGCAGTACTTC
CDR3 protein: CASSLHHVGDLPYEQYF

J gene: TRBJ1-4
clone size: -
D gene: TRBD1
V gene: TRBV18
CDR3 DNA: TGTGCCAGCTCACCACCATCACAGGGGGCGCGCGAAAAACTGTTTTTT
CDR3 protein: CASSPPSQGAREKLFF

J gene: TRBJ2-2
clone size: -
D gene: TRBD1
V gene: TRBV2
CDR3 DNA: TGTGCCAGCAGTACGCAGGGGGCCGGCACCGGGGAGCTGTTTTTT
CDR3 protein: CASSTQGAGTGELFF

J gene: TRBJ1-1
clone size: -
D gene: -
V gene: TRBV5-8
CDR3 DNA: TGTGCCAGCAGCCCCCTGACGGGTTTAAGCACTGAAGCTTTCTTT
CDR3 protein: CASSPLTGLSTEAFF

J gene: TRBJ2-7
clone size: -
D gene: -
V gene: TRBV5-4
CDR3 DNA: TGTGCCAGCAGCCCCGGTGACTCGGCCTACGAGCAGTACTTC
CDR3 protein: CASSPGDSAYEQYF

J gene: TRBJ1-1
clone size: -
D gene: -
V gene: TRBV20-1
CDR3 DNA: TGCAGTGCTAGGTTGGTAGCTGAAGCTTTCTTT
CDR3 protein: CSARLVAEAFF

J gene: TRBJ1-1
clone size: -
D gene: -
V gene: TRBV12-3/TRBV12-4
CDR3 DNA: TGTGCCGGAGGGAGGGCGAACACTGAAGCTTTCTTT
CDR3 protein: CAGGRANTEAFF

J gene: TRBJ2-7
clone size: many
D gene: TRBD2
V gene: TRBV4-2
CDR3 DNA: TGTGCCAGCAGCCAAGATGCGGGAGGTTACGAGCAGTACTTC
CDR3 protein: CASSQDAGGYEQYF

J gene: TRBJ1-1
clone size: -
D gene: -
V gene: TRBV21-1
CDR3 DNA: TGTGCCATCGCGCGCCAGAATGTGACAGAGAACACTGAAGCTTTCTTT
CDR3 protein: CAIARQNVTENTEAFF

J gene: TRBJ2-2
clone size: -
D gene: -
V gene: TRBV3-1/TRBV3-2
CDR3 DNA: TGTGCCAGCAGCCAAGAGTCGGGGGCCGGGGAGCTGTTTTTT
CDR3 protein: CASSQESGAGELFF

J gene: TRBJ1-4
clone size: -
D gene: -
V gene: TRBV13
CDR3 DNA: TGTGCCAGCAGCTCATACAGGGCCCCTAATGAAAAACTGTTTTTT
CDR3 protein: CASSSYRAPNEKLFF

J gene: TRBJ1-5
clone size: -
D gene: -
V gene: TRBV28
CDR3 DNA: TGTGCCAGCCGTCCAGATTATAGCAATCAGCCCCAGCATTTT
CDR3 protein: CASRPDYSNQPQHF

J gene: TRBJ2-4
clone size: -
D gene: TRBD2
V gene: TRBV11-3
CDR3 DNA: TGTGCCAGCAGCCCAGAGCGGGGTATCGGCATTCAGTACTTC
CDR3 protein: CASSPERGIGIQYF

J gene: TRBJ1-6
clone size: -
D gene: -
V gene: TRBV10-2
CDR3 DNA: TGCGCCAGCAGTGAGGGGGGGGCACATAATTCACCCCTCCACTTT
CDR3 protein: CASSEGGAHNSPLHF

J gene: TRBJ2-5
clone size: -
D gene: -
V gene: TRBV18
CDR3 DNA: TGTGCCAGCTCGTCTCAAGAGACCCAGTACTTC
CDR3 protein: CASSSQETQYF

J gene: TRBJ1-6
clone size: -
D gene: -
V gene: TRBV15
CDR3 DNA: TGTGCCACCGCGGAGGAGCGTGGCAATTCACCCCTCCACTTT
CDR3 protein: CATAEERGNSPLHF

J gene: TRBJ1-6
clone size: -
D gene: -
V gene: TRBV4-3
CDR3 DNA: TGCGCCAGCAGCCAAGCCCGGGGAGGAGGGACACCCCTCCACTTT
CDR3 protein: CASSQARGGGTPLHF

J gene: TRBJ1-1
clone size: -
D gene: TRBD1
V gene: TRBV2
CDR3 DNA: TGTGCCAGCAATCCCAGGGACAGGGGACTTGAAGCTTTCTTT
CDR3 protein: CASNPRDRGLEAFF

J gene: TRBJ1-5
clone size: -
D gene: -
V gene: TRBV10-2
CDR3 DNA: TGCGCCAGCACGGGTAAGGCCGGATCCGGGTTAGTTCAGCCCCAGCATTTT
CDR3 protein: CASTGKAGSGLVQPQHF

J gene: TRBJ2-2
clone size: -
D gene: TRBD2
V gene: TRBV6-6
CDR3 DNA: TGTGCCAGCAGTGACCTAGCGGGGCCCGGGGAGCTGTTTTTT
CDR3 protein: CASSDLAGPGELFF

J gene: TRBJ1-3
clone size: -
D gene: TRBD1
V gene: TRBV19
CDR3 DNA: TGTGCCAGTACCTACCGGGACAGAGGAAACACCATATATTTT
CDR3 protein: CASTYRDRGNTIYF

J gene: TRBJ2-2
clone size: -
D gene: TRBD2
V gene: TRBV6-5
CDR3 DNA: TGTGCCAGCAGACCTAGCGGGGCGGCCGGGGAGCTGTTTTTT
CDR3 protein: CASRPSGAAGELFF

J gene: TRBJ2-1
clone size: -
D gene: -
V gene: TRBV5-1
CDR3 DNA: TGCGCCAGCAGCAGGGAACTAGGCCCGTACAATGAGCAGTTCTTC
CDR3 protein: CASSRELGPYNEQFF

J gene: TRBJ1-2
clone size: -
D gene: -
V gene: TRBV6-5
CDR3 DNA: TGTGCCAGCAATCAGGGCGGGGTGGGTGGCTACACCTTC
CDR3 protein: CASNQGGVGGYTF

J gene: TRBJ1-6
clone size: -
D gene: -
V gene: TRBV5-6
CDR3 DNA: TGTGCCAGCAGCCCTCGGGGGGGCAAGAATTCACCCCTCCACTTT
CDR3 protein: CASSPRGGKNSPLHF

J gene: TRBJ2-1
clone size: few
D gene: -
V gene: TRBV14
CDR3 DNA: TGTGCCAGCAGCCAAGTTCTAGGTGTAGGTGAGCAGTTCTTC
CDR3 protein: CASSQVLGVGEQFF

J gene: TRBJ2-1
clone size: -
D gene: TRBD2
V gene: TRBV19
CDR3 DNA: TGTGCCAGTAGTAAACCCGCTAGCGGGAGGTCCGATGAGCAGTTCTTC
CDR3 protein: CASSKPASGRSDEQFF

J gene: TRBJ1-2
clone size: few
D gene: -
V gene: TRBV6-2/TRBV6-3
CDR3 DNA: TGTGCCAGCAGTCGGAGCCGCGATGAACTCTTTAGCTATGGCTACACCTTC
CDR3 protein: CASSRSRDELFSYGYTF

J gene: TRBJ1-3
clone size: -
D gene: TRBD1
V gene: TRBV12-3/TRBV12-4
CDR3 DNA: TGTGCCAGCGGGACAGGGGCTGGAAACACCATATATTTT
CDR3 protein: CASGTGAGNTIYF

J gene: TRBJ1-4
clone size: -
D gene: TRBD1
V gene: TRBV5-4
CDR3 DNA: TGTGCCAGCAGCTCGCCGGGACAGGGAAATGAAAAACTGTTTTTT
CDR3 protein: CASSSPGQGNEKLFF

J gene: TRBJ2-7
clone size: -
D gene: -
V gene: TRBV28
CDR3 DNA: TGTGCCAGCATGGTGGGAGTGCGAGAGCAGTACTTC
CDR3 protein: CASMVGVREQYF

J gene: TRBJ2-1
clone size: few
D gene: -
V gene: TRBV6-5
CDR3 DNA: TGTGCCAGCAGTTACGACAGCTCCTTCCCCTACAATGAGCAGTTCTTC
CDR3 protein: CASSYDSSFPYNEQFF

J gene: TRBJ1-2
clone size: -
D gene: TRBD1
V gene: TRBV5-6
CDR3 DNA: TGTGCCAGCAGCCCGGACAGGGGCCCTGGCTACACCTTC
CDR3 protein: CASSPDRGPGYTF

J gene: TRBJ1-5
clone size: -
D gene: TRBD1
V gene: TRBV11-2
CDR3 DNA: TGTGCCAGCAGCCCAGGGGGATTGGCTCAGCCCCAGCATTTT
CDR3 protein: CASSPGGLAQPQHF

J gene: TRBJ2-1
clone size: -
D gene: TRBD2
V gene: TRBV7-9
CDR3 DNA: TGTGCCAGCAGCTACGTAGCGGGAGATAATGAGCAGTTCTTC
CDR3 protein: CASSYVAGDNEQFF

J gene: TRBJ1-2
clone size: -
D gene: TRBD1
V gene: TRBV19
CDR3 DNA: TGTGCCAGTAGTGGGAGCTCCGGGACAGGGGGGTTCTATGGCTACACCTTC
CDR3 protein: CASSGSSGTGGFYGYTF

J gene: TRBJ2-1
clone size: -
D gene: -
V gene: TRBV6-5
CDR3 DNA: TGTGCCAGCAGGGGGCAAGCACCCTACAATGAGCAGTTCTTC
CDR3 protein: CASRGQAPYNEQFF

J gene: TRBJ2-1
clone size: -
D gene: TRBD2
V gene: TRBV6-2/TRBV6-3
CDR3 DNA: TGTGCCAGCAGCCAAGCGGGGGGACAGTTCTTC
CDR3 protein: CASSQAGGQFF

J gene: TRBJ2-5
clone size: -
D gene: TRBD2
V gene: TRBV13
CDR3 DNA: TGTGCCAGCAGCCAAGGTGCTAGCGGGCCCCGGGGAACGGAGTACTTC
CDR3 protein: CASSQGASGPRGTEYF

J gene: TRBJ2-1
clone size: -
D gene: TRBD1
V gene: TRBV11-2
CDR3 DNA: TGTGCCAGCAGCTTCGGACAGGGGCAGCACAATGAGCAGTTCTTC
CDR3 protein: CASSFGQGQHNEQFF

J gene: TRBJ1-6
clone size: once
D gene: TRBD1
V gene: TRBV7-6
CDR3 DNA: TGTGCCAGCAGTTCCGGGACAGACTATAATTCACCCCTCCACTTT
CDR3 protein: CASSSGTDYNSPLHF